The present entry profiles one T cell receptor (beta chain) with its context. This record comes from a study of blood T cell repertoires in COVID-19. Study-level information: Spain, Italy and the United States supplied samples that represented acute and convalescent COVID-19. T cells, B-cell-depleted T cells, or PBMCs provided the cDNA or gDNA that served as material.

Between the trimmed V and J ends, which lost 5 bases and 2 bases, there was a span of 12 bases. The CDR3 loop spans 14 amino acids. Germline values: CDR1 SGHNT, CDR2 YENEEA. Sequenced by immunoSEQ multiplex PCR; TCRdb stores in-frame clones only, minus some. The table includes 310,000 or so clones, about 90% detected once. Participants had their cohort set by participant-reported clinical history. This TCR was recovered from a woman aged 18-29 years with acute COVID-19. Source material: PBMCs or T cells enriched from blood (not recorded which). The chain combines TRBV11-3 with TRBJ2-5; D possibly corresponds to TRBD1 (6 bases). CDR3 DNA sequence: TGTGCCAGCAGCCCTGGACAGCGACAAGAGACCCAGTACTTC. Its translation: CASSPGQRQETQYF.